A single sample is the source of the 20 T cell receptor beta chains below, sequenced in a study of CD8 T cells in ankylosing spondylitis listed by TCRdb under 2017. Results the study describes overall, beyond this receptor: Blood from ankylosing spondylitis patients appeared to be characterized by a TCR beta motif composed of about 8 highly homologous amino acid variants.

The library was produced with 5' RACE. Sequenced using an Illumina HiSeq 2500. Starting from the raw public reads, TCRdb applied fastp trimming at Q25, assembled clones with MiXCR and retained in-frame beta chains. Entries that share a CDR3 protein sequence are merged under the most common genes and DNA. A total of about 200,000 distinct CDR3 sequences appear in this sample, 6% to 8.5% of them only once. Jointly, the top ten make up around 14% of the sample. No cognate antigen is known for these TCRs. Sequenced: blood, either unsorted or a sorted T cell fraction (not recorded which). These receptors originate from a male donor with ankylosing spondylitis.

The rearrangement uses TRBV5-1 and TRBJ2-7, with 8 nucleotides matching TRBD2. Losses at the gene ends were 0 bases for V and 0 bases for J; bases not matched to a gene: 5. This CDR3 region has 16 residues. Germline values: CDR1 SGHRS, CDR2 YFSETQ. The CDR3: CASSLEPSGFSYEQYF. Written as DNA, the CDR3 is TGCGCCAGCAGCTTGGAGCCTAGCGGGTTCTCCTACGAGCAGTACTTC.

This clonotype was recorded many times. The chain joins TRBV6-1 to TRBJ2-3, with D possibly TRBD1 on 6 matching bases. Germline loops: CDR1 MNHNS, CDR2 SASEGT. Between the trimmed V and J ends, which lost 2 bases and 0 bases, there was a span of 24 bases. CDR3 size: 20 residues. This CDR3 reads CASSEYTPPWDGQSTDTQYF. Written as DNA, the CDR3 is TGTGCCAGCAGTGAATACACCCCGCCTTGGGACGGACAGAGCACAGATACGCAGTATTTT.

This clonotype was counted many times. CDR3 nucleotide sequence: TGTGCCACCAGCCTTGTCCCTCCGGGAGCCAAAAACATTCAGTACTTC. It specifies CATSLVPPGAKNIQYF. The V gene is TRBV15, the J gene TRBJ2-4; D is uncertain. Germline CDR1 is LNHNV and CDR2 is YYDKDF (reference sequence). Trimming removed 5 bases from V and 0 bases from J, with 14 bases in between. CDR3 size: 16 residues.

This clonotype was seen at least ten times. The V and J genes are TRBV20-1 and TRBJ2-7; perhaps TRBD2 as D (5 bases). This CDR3 region has 13 residues. In germline, CDR1 is DFQATT, CDR2 SNEGSKA (reference sequence). Trimming cost V 2 bases and J 2 bases, with 10 bases left between them. CDR3 sequence reads: CSARHQEAYEQYF. The CDR3, as DNA: TGCAGTGCTAGACACCAGGAGGCCTACGAGCAGTACTTC.

The gene calls are TRBV6-5 and TRBJ2-1; 8 positions agree with TRBD2. The CDR3 contains 13 residues. With V trimmed by 8 bases and J by 7 bases, 7 bases remained unmatched. Germline CDR1 is MNHEY and CDR2 is SVGAGI. The CDR3 is CASLRLAYNEQFF. The CDR3 region has the DNA TGTGCCAGCCTACGACTAGCGTATAATGAGCAGTTCTTC.

The table lists this clonotype with many counts. The CDR3 loop reads CASRTDSLGEKLFF. CDR3 in DNA: TGCGCCAGCAGGACGGACAGTCTCGGCGAAAAACTGTTTTTT. This chain links TRBV10-2 with TRBJ1-4, with D perhaps matching TRBD1 (6 bases). The ends were cut back, 6 bases at V and 8 bases at J, with 16 bases in the middle. CDR3 length: 14 amino acids. The germline V gene encodes CDR1 WSHSY and CDR2 SAAADI.

This clonotype was counted many times. The chain is built from TRBV28 and TRBJ2-7; 8 bases match TRBD1. Germline CDR1 and CDR2: MDHEN and SYDVKM. The junction had 9 bases not matched to a gene; V was cut back by 3 bases and J by 2 bases. CDR3 length equals 16 residues. CDR3 DNA: TGTGCCAGCAGTTTTCGGGCCGGGACAGGTACCTACGAGCAGTACTTC. Residues: CASSFRAGTGTYEQYF.

This clonotype occurred a few times. The chain uses TRBV7-2 and TRBJ1-2; D is uncertain. CDR3 size: 14 residues. Trimming stripped 2 bases from V and 2 bases from J, with 9 bases between. Germline V gene data show CDR1 as SGHTA and CDR2 as FQGNSA. Here the CDR3 reads CASSLTKENYGYTF. CDR3 nucleotide sequence: TGTGCCAGCAGCTTAACCAAAGAAAACTATGGCTACACCTTC.

This clonotype was found a few times. This chain links TRBV27 with TRBJ1-4; D unresolved. In germline, CDR1 is MNHEY, CDR2 SMNVEV (reference sequence). The ends were cut back, 6 bases at V and 3 bases at J, with 11 bases in the middle. The length of the CDR3 is 14 residues. The CDR3 nucleotides read TGTGCCAGCAGCAAATTGGACTCTAATGAAAAACTGTTTTTT. It translates to CASSKLDSNEKLFF.

This clonotype was detected ten times or more. The chain links TRBV4-3 to TRBJ1-5, with D unresolved. The CDR3 contains 15 residues. V lost 3 bases and J 1 base, leaving 10 bases between the germline ends. Germline assignment: CDR1 LGHNA and CDR2 YSLEER. The CDR3 spells CASSQGPQSNQPQHF. In DNA, the CDR3 is TGCGCCAGCAGCCAGGGTCCGCAGAGCAATCAGCCCCAGCATTTT.

The table lists this clonotype with many counts. This chain uses TRBV7-9 with TRBJ1-1, with 8 bases identical to TRBD1. Germline V CDR1 and CDR2: SEHNR, FQNEAQ (reference sequence). V lost 1 base to trimming and J lost 4 bases; unmatched junction nucleotides: 5. CDR3 length: 15 amino acids. The CDR3 DNA is TGTGCCAGCAGCTTAGTACAGGGGGATTTCACTGAAGCTTTCTTT. As protein: CASSLVQGDFTEAFF. The entire variable domain, with the rest obtained from reference TRBV7-9 and TRBJ1-1, is as follows: DTGVSQNPRHKITKRGQNVTFRCDPISEHNRLYWYRQTLGQGPEFLTYFQNEAQLEKSRLLSDRFSAERPKGSFSTLEIQRTEQGDSAMYLCASSLVQGDFTEAFFGQGTRLTVV.

The rearrangement uses TRBV4-3 and TRBJ1-6; no reliable D call. Trimming stripped 2 bases from V and 8 bases from J, with 10 bases between. This CDR3 is 14 amino acids long. The germline CDR1 and CDR2 sequences are LGHNA and YSLEER. CDR3 sequence: CASSQLDGDSPLHF. Here the CDR3 DNA reads TGCGCCAGCAGCCAACTCGACGGCGATTCACCCCTCCACTTT.

This clonotype appeared many times. In DNA, the CDR3 is TGTGCCAGCAGCCCTTTGGGGACAGGGGGTTATGAAAAACTGTTTTTT. Translation gives CASSPLGTGGYEKLFF. V usage is TRBV7-2 and J usage is TRBJ1-4; 11 bases are shared with TRBD1. The V gene end was trimmed by 5 bases and the J gene end by 6 bases; junction bases not matched to a gene: 8. CDR3 length: 16 residues. CDR1 and CDR2 (germline): SGHTA, FQGNSA.

This clonotype came up many times. V is TRBV20-1 and J is TRBJ1-1, with D maybe TRBD1 (6 bases). The CDR3 extends over 14 amino acids. Trimming took off 2 bases at V and 2 bases at J, with 12 bases between the two ends. Per germline, CDR1 DFQATT and CDR2 SNEGSKA (reference sequence). The CDR3 bases are TGCAGTGCTAGATCCGAAGGGGGAAACACTGAAGCTTTCTTT. Amino acids: CSARSEGGNTEAFF.

In this sample, this clonotype turned up many times. V usage is TRBV28 and J usage is TRBJ2-7; the D gene is possibly TRBD1 (5 bases). Germline CDR1 is MDHEN and CDR2 is SYDVKM. Trimming removed 5 bases at V and 2 bases at J, with 19 bases between. This CDR3 contains 16 residues. Here the CDR3 reads CASSPGDPRAPYEQYF. The CDR3 nucleotides read TGTGCCAGCAGTCCTGGGGATCCCAGGGCCCCCTACGAGCAGTACTTC.

Many counts were recorded for this clonotype. V usage is TRBV27 and J usage is TRBJ2-7; 7 nucleotides agree with TRBD1. Trimming took 8 bases from V and 0 from J; bases not matched to a gene: 10. The CDR3 is 15 amino acids. Germline-derived CDR1 and CDR2 are MNHEY and SMNVEV (reference sequence). The CDR3 bases are TGTGCCAGCGGACCTCTGGGACAGAGCTCCTACGAGCAGTACTTC. It translates to CASGPLGQSSYEQYF.

This clonotype was detected many times. The chain joins TRBV28 to TRBJ2-3; perhaps TRBD2 as D (5 bases). The CDR3 loop spans 14 amino acids. Trimming took off 2 bases at V and 2 bases at J, with 8 bases between the two ends. Germline V gene sequence: CDR1 MDHEN, CDR2 SYDVKM. The CDR3 region is CASSLNGVTDTQYF. The CDR3 DNA follows: TGTGCCAGCAGTTTAAACGGGGTCACAGATACGCAGTATTTT.

J is TRBJ2-1 and V is TRBV4-1; 9 bases align to TRBD1. The CDR3 totals 16 residues. V dropped 6 bases and J dropped 0; count of bases not matched to a gene: 6. Germline loops: CDR1 MGHRA, CDR2 YSYEKL. The chain's CDR3 is CASRNRGRDSYNEQFF. As DNA, the CDR3 is TGCGCCAGCAGAAACAGGGGGCGCGACTCCTACAATGAGCAGTTCTTC.

This clonotype was recorded at least ten times. The rearrangement joins TRBV5-1 to TRBJ2-7; 7 bases map to TRBD1. The CDR3 contains 16 residues. Germline assignment: CDR1 SGHRS and CDR2 YFSETQ. Losses at the gene ends were 0 bases for V and 0 bases for J; bases not matched to a gene: 6. The CDR3 loop is CASSLATGESSYEQYF. The DNA for the CDR3 is TGCGCCAGCAGCTTGGCCACAGGGGAAAGCTCCTACGAGCAGTACTTC.

This clonotype was detected a few times. This chain joins TRBV6-5 and TRBJ1-2, with D perhaps matching TRBD1 (5 bases). In germline, CDR1 is MNHEY, CDR2 SVGAGI. This CDR3 is 13 amino acids long. Trimming took off 0 bases at V and 8 bases at J, with 10 bases between the two ends. This CDR3 reads CASSYSKGAGYTF. Written as DNA, the CDR3 is TGTGCCAGCAGTTACTCGAAAGGGGCCGGCTACACCTTC.